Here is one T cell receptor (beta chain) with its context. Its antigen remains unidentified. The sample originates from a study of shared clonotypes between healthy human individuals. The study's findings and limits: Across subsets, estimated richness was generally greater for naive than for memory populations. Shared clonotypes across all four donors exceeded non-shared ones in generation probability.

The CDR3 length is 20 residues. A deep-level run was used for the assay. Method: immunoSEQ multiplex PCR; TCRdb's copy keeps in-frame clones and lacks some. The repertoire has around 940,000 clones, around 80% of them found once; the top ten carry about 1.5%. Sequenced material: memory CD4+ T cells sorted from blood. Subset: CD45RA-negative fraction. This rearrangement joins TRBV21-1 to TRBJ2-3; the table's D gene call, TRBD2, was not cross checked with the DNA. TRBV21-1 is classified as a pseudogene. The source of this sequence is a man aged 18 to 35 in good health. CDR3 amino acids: CASIRQGAAVAGGPPDTQYF. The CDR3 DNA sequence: TGTGCCAGCATCCGACAGGGGGCGGCGGTAGCGGGAGGGCCCCCAGATACGCAGTATTTT.